The rows below give T cell receptor beta chains drawn from one sample of a study of vaccination effects on CD4 cells after COVID-19. These receptors are not linked to any known antigen. Generated by immunoSEQ multiplex PCR, the TCRdb table keeps only in-frame clones and is missing some. The sample records 27,000 or so clones, 80% to 90% being singletons. This specimen consisted of CD4+ T cells from PBMCs cultured with HCoV-NL63 spike peptides, obtained after COVID-19 vaccination. All receptors come from a human donor who received a COVID-19 vaccine. Some clones in this sample may be carry-over from other donors' samples. Each CDR3 is given with its conserved first and last residue. The D gene is left open where the match is weak. Clone sizes are given selectively: once, few, many, or a class where the clone is expanded.

D,J,V,size,CDR3,DNA
TRBD1,TRBJ2-2,TRBV7-9,NA,CASSGQGNTGELFF,TGTGCCAGCAGCGGACAGGGCAACACCGGGGAGCTGTTTTTT
NA,TRBJ2-2,TRBV3-1/TRBV3-2,NA,CASSEDRNTGELFF,TGTGCCAGCAGTGAGGACAGGAACACCGGGGAGCTGTTTTTT
NA,TRBJ1-5,TRBV5-4,NA,CASSFGRSNQPQHF,TGTGCCAGCAGCTTTGGCAGAAGCAATCAGCCCCAGCATTTT
TRBD2,TRBJ2-1,TRBV6-4,NA,CASRGLVCSYNEQFF,TGTGCCAGCAGAGGACTAGTCTGTTCCTACAATGAGCAGTTCTTC
NA,TRBJ2-1,TRBV3-1/TRBV3-2,NA,CASSQDARNEQFF,TGTGCCAGCAGCCAAGATGCAAGGAATGAGCAGTTCTTC
NA,TRBJ2-2,TRBV7-3,few,CASSLMVGKNTGELFF,TGTGCCAGCAGCTTAATGGTGGGGAAAAACACCGGGGAGCTGTTTTTT
NA,TRBJ1-2,TRBV18,NA,CASSPNIAANYGYTF,TGTGCCAGCTCACCAAACATCGCAGCTAACTATGGCTACACCTTC
NA,TRBJ1-2,TRBV5-1,NA,CASSLAGGGPGGYTF,TGCGCCAGCAGCTTGGCCGGAGGGGGACCGGGTGGCTACACCTTC
NA,TRBJ2-2,TRBV3-1/TRBV3-2,NA,CASSHPRGRGTGELFF,TGTGCCAGCAGCCATCCACGGGGGCGGGGCACCGGGGAGCTGTTTTTT
TRBD1,TRBJ2-4,TRBV6-6,once,CASSSIGQGGQNIQYF,TGTGCCAGCAGTTCCATTGGACAGGGCGGGCAAAACATTCAGTACTTC
NA,TRBJ1-5,TRBV3-1/TRBV3-2,NA,CASSQAGRDLKFSNQPQHF,TGTGCCAGCAGCCAAGCGGGCAGAGACCTAAAATTTAGCAATCAGCCCCAGCATTTT
NA,TRBJ1-1,TRBV5-1,NA,CASSSPPGDTEAFF,TGCGCCAGCAGCTCCCCCCCAGGGGACACTGAAGCTTTCTTT
NA,TRBJ2-3,TRBV5-8,NA,CAWRTGGRGDTQYF,TGTGCCTGGAGAACCGGGGGGCGAGGAGATACGCAGTATTTT
NA,TRBJ1-3,TRBV5-8,NA,CASSHGSGGLTDTIYF,TGTGCCAGCAGTCATGGATCGGGGGGACTTACGGACACCATATATTTT
TRBD2,TRBJ2-5,TRBV3-1/TRBV3-2,NA,CASSLGLAGRSQYF,TGTGCCAGCAGCCTAGGACTAGCGGGACGGAGTCAGTACTTC
TRBD1,TRBJ1-6,TRBV9,NA,CASSLEIWTGASPLHF,TGTGCCAGCAGCCTAGAAATCTGGACAGGGGCATCACCCCTCCACTTT
NA,TRBJ2-1,TRBV27,once,CASSLGQGFYNEQFF,TGTGCCAGCAGTTTGGGGCAGGGCTTTTACAATGAGCAGTTCTTC
TRBD1,TRBJ1-2,TRBV5-1,NA,CASSTRQGRDYGYTF,TGCGCCAGCAGCACTAGACAGGGAAGGGACTATGGCTACACCTTC
NA,TRBJ1-1,TRBV6-2/TRBV6-3,NA,CASSYGRVSNTEAFF,TGTGCCAGCAGTTACGGGCGGGTGTCTAACACTGAAGCTTTCTTT
NA,TRBJ1-6,TRBV30,NA,CAWSGGWDNSPLHF,TGTGCCTGGAGTGGGGGTTGGGATAATTCACCCCTCCACTTT
TRBD2,TRBJ2-3,TRBV30,NA,CAESGGAGDTQYF,TGTGCCGAAAGCGGGGGGGCCGGAGATACGCAGTATTTT
NA,TRBJ1-5,TRBV12-3/TRBV12-4,once,CASSLSENQPQHF,TGTGCCAGCAGTTTGTCGGAAAATCAGCCCCAGCATTTT
NA,TRBJ2-5,TRBV20-1,NA,CSTGRQETQYF,TGCAGTACAGGACGACAAGAGACCCAGTACTTC
TRBD1,TRBJ1-5,TRBV6-5,NA,CASRPDREQVQPQHF,TGTGCCAGCAGACCCGACAGGGAGCAGGTCCAGCCCCAGCATTTT
NA,TRBJ2-5,TRBV12-3/TRBV12-4,NA,CASRWGYQETQYF,TGTGCCAGCAGATGGGGGTACCAAGAGACCCAGTACTTC
NA,TRBJ2-3,TRBV3-1/TRBV3-2,NA,CASSQGCRGRDTQYF,TGTGCCAGCAGCCAAGGATGTCGAGGGCGAGATACGCAGTATTTT
TRBD2,TRBJ2-5,TRBV4-1,NA,CASSQGLAGGLGETQYF,TGCGCCAGCAGCCAAGGGCTAGCGGGGGGGCTTGGAGAGACCCAGTACTTC
NA,TRBJ2-4,TRBV18,NA,CASSPLGEAKNIQYF,TGTGCCAGCTCACCACTTGGAGAAGCCAAAAACATTCAGTACTTC
NA,TRBJ1-1,TRBV29-1,NA,CSVDPGATEAFF,TGCAGCGTTGACCCGGGGGCTACTGAAGCTTTCTTT
TRBD1,TRBJ2-3,TRBV6-5,NA,CASSSPRQGQDTQYF,TGTGCCAGCAGCTCACCGAGACAGGGGCAAGATACGCAGTATTTT
NA,TRBJ1-1,TRBV7-2,NA,CASSLSRVTNTEAFF,TGTGCCAGCAGCTTAAGTAGGGTGACGAACACTGAAGCTTTCTTT
NA,TRBJ2-5,TRBV10-3,NA,CAISESNIGSPETQYF,TGTGCCATCAGTGAGTCGAATATCGGTTCCCCAGAGACCCAGTACTTC